This T cell receptor beta chain is drawn from a study of T cell repertoires in cytomegalovirus infection (dated 2019 in TCRdb). Regarding the study in general: Donor HLA type was relevant to the analysis, as public TCR beta signatures indicated carriage of CMV infection together with the matching HLA type. Findings and caveats that apply to the study as a whole: The ex vivo response was dominated by HLA-C-restricted CMV-specific TCR beta clonotypes, which also provided the single most frequent clonotype in two of eight donors. Cumulative frequency of public TCR beta family members discriminated carriers of CMV infection plus the relevant HLA type in this cohort and an independent approximately 360-donor cohort.

This clonotype was detected once. The antigen it binds to is not known. The record has no base qualities; no much larger clone is one base away. A single read counts as weak evidence. The instrument was an Illumina HiSeq 1500. The raw public reads went through TCRdb reprocessing: fastp at Q25, MiXCR clone calling, in-frame beta chains kept. All rows with the same CDR3 protein become a single entry with the most common DNA and genes. A total of nearly 450,000 distinct CDR3 sequences appear in this sample, about a third of them only once. The top ten clonotypes cover roughly an eighth of the sample. This receptor was taken from a human donor in good health (CMV status not recorded). Some clones in this sample may be carry-over from other donors' samples. Sequenced sample: PBMCs.

The DNA reads as follows: TGTGCCACCAGCAGCGGGACAGGGGGCCCCGGGGAGCTGTTTTTT. Translated, it reads CATSSGTGGPGELFF. The sequence links TRBV15 to TRBJ2-2; the central 12 bases match TRBD1. From the germline V gene (reference sequence), CDR1 is LNHNV and CDR2 is YYDKDF. Relative to germline, V is missing 3 bases and J is missing 6 bases, with 2 bases of the junction outside any gene match. From cysteine to phenylalanine, the CDR3 is 15 amino acids long. Only CDR3 DNA remains: 45 bases, in frame from the first base.